This TCR beta chain is from a study of T cell responses to AZD1222 COVID-19 vaccine. General observations from the study: A reported finding is that nearly half of spike-specific TCRs target unmutated variant regions.

Clones were read by immunoSEQ multiplex PCR, and TCRdb kept only the in-frame ones, dropping some. This table has 100,000 to 150,000 clones, 90% appearing once. Points on this clone: As yet, its antigen is unknown.

The V gene's germline CDR1 is MDHEN and CDR2 SYDVKM. Trimming pared 5 bases from V and 4 bases from J, leaving 20 bases between. This CDR3 is 16 amino acids long. The V gene is TRBV28, the J gene TRBJ2-5; tentative D call: TRBD2 (5 bases). The material sequenced was peripheral blood, taken on day 0 of MenACWY control vaccination. The receptor's source is an adult in good health. CDR3 DNA sequence: TGTGCCAGCAGTACCGTATGGACGGGGTTTATAGAGACCCAGTACTTC. The encoded protein is CASSTVWTGFIETQYF.